Below, 23 T cell receptor beta chains from the same sample are listed, as sequenced in a study of blood T cell repertoires in COVID-19. Sequencing was performed with immunoSEQ multiplex PCR; in TCRdb, only in-frame clones are kept and a portion is missing. The top ten clones hold approximately 7.7% of a sample with fewer than 200,000 clones, approximately 84% of them seen once. The source material was peripheral blood. The receptors stem from a man between 40 and 49 years old who had recovered from COVID-19.

The V call is TRBV18, the J call TRBJ2-3; maybe TRBD1 (6 bases). Germline V gene data show CDR1 as KGHSH and CDR2 as LQKENI. CDR3 size: 17 residues. Trimming took 3 bases from V and 0 from J, leaving 16 bases between them. CDR3 nucleotide sequence: TGTGCCAGCTCACCTGCAGGGACATCCTTCAGCACAGATACGCAGTATTTT. It codes for CASSPAGTSFSTDTQYF.

This sequence joins TRBV15 and TRBJ2-1; 9 bases agree with TRBD1. Per the germline V gene, CDR1 is LNHNV and CDR2 is YYDKDF (reference sequence). The V gene end was trimmed by 5 bases and the J gene end by 9 bases; junction bases not matched to a gene: 8. This CDR3 comprises 14 residues. The CDR3 is CATSGQQGAGEQFF. CDR3 nucleotide sequence: TGTGCCACCAGCGGACAACAGGGGGCTGGTGAGCAGTTCTTC.

The chain links TRBV2 to TRBJ1-2, with 8 bases identical to TRBD1. Germline V lookup: CDR1 SNHLY, CDR2 FYNNEI. The CDR3 is 17 amino acids. The junction had 20 bases not matched to a gene; V was cut back by 6 bases and J by 8 bases. The DNA for the CDR3 is TGTGCCAGCAGCACACGGCCCCCGGACAGGGCCGTTGACGGCTACACCTTC. It yields the protein CASSTRPPDRAVDGYTF.

J is TRBJ1-1 and V is TRBV9, with 7 nucleotides matching TRBD1. The CDR3 contains 16 residues. The germline V gene has CDR1 SGDLS and CDR2 YYNGEE. With V trimmed by 0 bases and J by 1 base, 6 bases remained unmatched. CDR3 nucleotide sequence: TGTGCCAGCAGCGTAGGAGCAGGGGGGTCGAACACTGAAGCTTTCTTT. Translation gives CASSVGAGGSNTEAFF.

The rearrangement links TRBV7-2 to TRBJ1-1; TRBD1 agrees at 7 bases. The CDR3 contains 13 residues. From germline, CDR1 is SGHTA and CDR2 FQGNSA. Trimming cost V 1 base and J 11 bases; bases outside gene matches: 7. This CDR3 reads CASSLGQGVEAFF. CDR3 nucleotides: TGTGCCAGCAGCTTAGGGCAGGGGGTCGAGGCTTTCTTT.

The V and J genes are TRBV12-3 or TRBV12-4 and TRBJ2-1, with TRBD1 as a possible D gene (5 bases). The CDR3 is made up of 13 amino acids. The V end lost 7 bases, the J end lost 4 bases, and 11 bases lay between the germline ends. The CDR3 region has the DNA TGTGCCAGCAACTTCGCAGGGTACAATGAGCAGTTCTTC. This gives the protein CASNFAGYNEQFF.

The chain couples TRBV7-9 to TRBJ1-1; D remains ambiguous. CDR1 SEHNR and CDR2 FQNEAQ come from the germline V gene (reference sequence). This CDR3 is 12 amino acids long. With 8 bases removed from V and 11 bases from J, the gap between germline ends came to 18 bases. In nucleotides, the CDR3 is TGTGCCAGCGAATGGGCAGCGGAGGAGGCTTTCTTT. Its translation is CASEWAAEEAFF.

This chain uses TRBV27 with TRBJ2-5, with TRBD1 matching over 8 bases. The CDR3 has 16 amino acids. The V segment lost 6 bases and the J segment 4 bases; nucleotides outside the gene matches: 13. Germline CDR1 reads MNHEY; CDR2 reads SMNVEV (reference sequence). The CDR3 sequence is CASSNRQGLFRETQYF. The DNA for the CDR3 is TGTGCCAGCAGCAACCGACAGGGGCTCTTTCGAGAGACCCAGTACTTC.

V and J are TRBV9 and TRBJ1-3; no clear D. Looked up from germline, CDR1 is SGDLS and CDR2 is YYNGEE. V was trimmed by 0 bases and J by 0 bases, leaving 4 bases between them. CDR3 length: 14 residues. CDR3 coding DNA: TGTGCCAGCAGCGTAGACGGCTCTGGAAACACCATATATTTT. Its protein is CASSVDGSGNTIYF.

The rearrangement links TRBV19 to TRBJ2-3; TRBD2 might be the D (5 bases). V gave up 3 bases and J gave up 4 bases, with 17 bases separating them. This CDR3 has 16 amino acids. Germline V gene sequence: CDR1 LNHDA, CDR2 SQIVND (reference sequence). CDR3 in amino acids: CASSIALPGVSDTQYF. The CDR3 region has the DNA TGTGCCAGTAGTATTGCATTACCCGGGGTTTCAGATACGCAGTATTTT.

This clone showed up just a few times. The chain has TRBV6-2 or TRBV6-3 and TRBJ1-5; D is unresolved. Germline V gives CDR1 MNHEY, CDR2 SVGEGT. This CDR3 region has 16 residues. V was cut by 1 base and J by 0 bases, with 10 bases left in between. DNA of the CDR3: TGTGCCAGCAGTTACTTAGCGGAGCATAGCAATCAGCCCCAGCATTTT. Protein: CASSYLAEHSNQPQHF.

V usage is TRBV11-2 and J usage is TRBJ2-3; TRBD2 matches 11 bases. The CDR3 contains 19 residues. Trimming removed 0 bases from V and 2 bases from J; junction bases left unmatched: 10. Germline CDR1 is SGHAT and CDR2 is FQNNGV. DNA for the CDR3: TGTGCCAGCAGCTTAGATCGTAGGGTAGCGGGGGGGATCACAGATACGCAGTATTTT. Protein: CASSLDRRVAGGITDTQYF.

This sequence joins TRBV5-4 and TRBJ2-1; D may be TRBD2 (5 bases). V lost 1 base, J lost 4 bases, and 12 bases lay in between. The CDR3 is 15 residues long. Germline values: CDR1 SGHNT, CDR2 YYREEE (reference sequence). This chain's CDR3 is CASSLQDYLYNEQFF. CDR3 bases: TGTGCCAGCAGCTTGCAAGACTACTTGTACAATGAGCAGTTCTTC.

The chain joins TRBV30 to TRBJ1-3; perhaps TRBD1 as D (6 bases). Trimming pared 4 bases from V and 0 bases from J, leaving 10 bases between. This CDR3 comprises 14 residues. Germline V CDR1 and CDR2: GTSNPN, SVGIG (reference sequence). The CDR3 nucleotides read TGTGCCTGGATACAGGGCCGCTCTGGAAACACCATATATTTT. Translating gives CAWIQGRSGNTIYF.

The rearrangement uses TRBV11-3 and TRBJ2-4; D is ambiguous. The CDR3 runs to 15 residues. Trimming pared 5 bases from V and 0 bases from J, leaving 11 bases between. From germline, CDR1 is SGHNT and CDR2 YENEEA. CDR3 nucleotides: TGTGCCAGCAGCACGGCAGGTTCAGCCAAAAACATTCAGTACTTC. It codes for CASSTAGSAKNIQYF.

This chain joins TRBV28 and TRBJ1-5, with TRBD1 as a possible D gene (5 bases). Trimming shortened V by 5 bases and J by 5 bases, and 7 bases separated the two germline ends. CDR1 and CDR2 (germline): MDHEN, SYDVKM. This CDR3 has 12 amino acids. For the CDR3, the DNA is TGTGCCAGCAGTCAGACAGATCAGCCCCAGCATTTT. Translation: CASSQTDQPQHF.

This clone appeared a few times. The V gene is TRBV6-2 or TRBV6-3, the J gene TRBJ2-7, with D possibly being TRBD2 (5 bases). Germline V CDR1 and CDR2: MNHEY, SVGEGT. There are 13 residues in the CDR3. V lost 2 bases and J 6 bases, leaving 11 bases between the germline ends. The CDR3 DNA is TGTGCCAGCAGTTACGGGTATACTAGCGAGCAGTACTTC. Its translation: CASSYGYTSEQYF.

The chain couples TRBV6-1 to TRBJ1-5; 7 nucleotides align to TRBD1. The CDR3 is 15 residues long. The germline gives CDR1 MNHNS, CDR2 SASEGT. The junction had 3 bases not matched to a gene; V was cut back by 2 bases and J by 2 bases. The DNA for the CDR3 is TGTGCCAGCAGTGAACGCGACAGGGGCAATCAGCCCCAGCATTTT. This sequence encodes CASSERDRGNQPQHF.

This clone came up once. The genes are TRBV6-1 and TRBJ1-2; D not certain. The V end was cut by 2 bases, the J end by 4 bases, with 11 bases between. CDR1 and CDR2 from the germline V gene are MNHNS and SASEGT. The CDR3 contains 14 residues. DNA of the CDR3: TGTGCCAGCAGTGAAAGTCGCGGAAGCTATGGCTACACCTTC. Its translation: CASSESRGSYGYTF.

V usage is TRBV6-4 and J usage is TRBJ2-3; D is uncertain. The germline gives CDR1 MRHNA, CDR2 SNTAGT. The ends were cut back, 5 bases at V and 4 bases at J, with 10 bases in the middle. The CDR3 has 13 amino acids. CDR3 residues: CASSNQASDTQYF. The CDR3 DNA sequence: TGTGCCAGCAGTAATCAAGCGTCAGATACGCAGTATTTT.

The genes are TRBV29-1 and TRBJ1-1, with D possibly matching TRBD1 (6 bases). The CDR3 runs 14 residues. The V gene lost 5 bases and the J gene lost 2 bases, with 15 bases spanning the gap. Per the germline V gene, CDR1 is SQVTM and CDR2 is ANQGSEA. The CDR3 nucleotides read TGCAGCGTTCAAAGGGGACAAGCTAACACTGAAGCTTTCTTT. Its protein is CSVQRGQANTEAFF.

The V call is TRBV21-1, the J call TRBJ2-7; the table's TRBD1 call for D was not verified on the DNA. TRBV21-1 corresponds to a pseudogene. CDR3 size: 15 residues. The CDR3 loop reads CASSWMRDRGYEQYF. The DNA for the CDR3 is TGTGCCAGCAGCTGGATGAGGGACAGGGGTTACGAGCAGTACTTC.

The chain carries TRBV5-6 and TRBJ1-6; no reliable D call. Deletions cut 0 bases from V and 5 bases from J, with 9 bases between. Germline-derived CDR1 and CDR2 are SGHDT and YYEEEE. This CDR3 is 15 amino acids long. The CDR3 DNA is TGTGCCAGCAGCTTGGGCATCGGGGATAATTCACCCCTCCACTTT. Its protein is CASSLGIGDNSPLHF. The whole variable domain, filled in from reference TRBV5-6 and TRBJ1-6, reads DAGVTQSPTHLIKTRGQQVTLRCSPKSGHDTVSWYQQALGQGPQFIFQYYEEEERQRGNFPDRFSGHQFPNYSSELNVNALLLGDSALYLCASSLGIGDNSPLHFGNGTRLTVT.